The entry below describes one T cell receptor beta chain. After removal of 4 bases from V and 7 bases from J, the junction contained 7 bases not matched to a gene. Germline values: CDR1 SNHLY, CDR2 FYNNEI. The CDR3 covers 14 residues. The sample originates from a study of shared clonotypes between healthy human individuals. Study information: Three plates each covered CD4 naive and memory; CD8 naive two, CD8 memory one.

Original handling: ImmunoSEQ output held junction-only sequences without quality scores, so filtering differed. TCRdb's copy holds only in-frame clones and misses some; the assay was immunoSEQ multiplex PCR. V and J calls and clone size are copied from that table; D and trimming were computed from the DNA. The profile shows 2.5 million or so clones, around nine tenths of them singletons. Every one of the donors was a Caucasian adult that lived in Nashville, Tennessee. The V call is TRBV2, the J call TRBJ1-2; 9 bases are shared with TRBD1. The receptor was isolated from a man aged 18 to 30 in good health. Material: naive CD4+ T cells sorted from blood. Subset given: CD45RA+ positively selected. The CDR3 loop is CASSAMTGGGGYTF. The CDR3 DNA reads TGTGCCAGCAGTGCCATGACAGGGGGAGGTGGCTACACCTTC.